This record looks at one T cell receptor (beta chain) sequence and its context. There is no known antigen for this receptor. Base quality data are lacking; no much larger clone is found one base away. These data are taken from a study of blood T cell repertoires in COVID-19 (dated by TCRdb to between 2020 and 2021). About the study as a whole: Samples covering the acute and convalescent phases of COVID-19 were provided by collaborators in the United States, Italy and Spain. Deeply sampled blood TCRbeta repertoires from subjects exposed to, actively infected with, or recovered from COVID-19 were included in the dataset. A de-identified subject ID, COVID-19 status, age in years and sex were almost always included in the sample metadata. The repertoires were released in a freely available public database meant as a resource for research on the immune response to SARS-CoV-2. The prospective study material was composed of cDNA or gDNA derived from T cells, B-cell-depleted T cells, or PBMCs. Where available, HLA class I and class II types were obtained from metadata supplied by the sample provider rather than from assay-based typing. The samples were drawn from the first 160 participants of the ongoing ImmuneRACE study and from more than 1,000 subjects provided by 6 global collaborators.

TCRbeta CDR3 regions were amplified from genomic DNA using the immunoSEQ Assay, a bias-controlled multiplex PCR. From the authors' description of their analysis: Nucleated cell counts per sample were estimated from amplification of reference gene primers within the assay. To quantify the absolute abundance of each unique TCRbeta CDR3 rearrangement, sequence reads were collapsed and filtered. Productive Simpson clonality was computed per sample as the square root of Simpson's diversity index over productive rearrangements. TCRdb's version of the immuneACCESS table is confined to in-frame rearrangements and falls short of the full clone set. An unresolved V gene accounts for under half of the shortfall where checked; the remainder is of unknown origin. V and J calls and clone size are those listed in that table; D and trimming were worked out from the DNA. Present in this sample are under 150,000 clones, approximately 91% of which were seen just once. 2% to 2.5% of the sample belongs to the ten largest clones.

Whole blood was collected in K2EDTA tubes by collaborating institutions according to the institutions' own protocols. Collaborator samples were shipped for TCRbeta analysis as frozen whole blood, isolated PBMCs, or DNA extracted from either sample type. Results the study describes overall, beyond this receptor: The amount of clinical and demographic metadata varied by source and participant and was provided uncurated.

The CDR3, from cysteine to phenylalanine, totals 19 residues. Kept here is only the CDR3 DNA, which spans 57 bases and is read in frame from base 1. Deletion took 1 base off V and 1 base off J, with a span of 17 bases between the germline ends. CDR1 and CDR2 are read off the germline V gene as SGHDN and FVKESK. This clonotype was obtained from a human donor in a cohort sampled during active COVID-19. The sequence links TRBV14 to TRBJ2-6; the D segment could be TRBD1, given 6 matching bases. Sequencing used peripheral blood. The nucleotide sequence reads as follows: TGTGCCAGCAGCCAAGGGGGTCTGTACACAGGGTCTGGGGCCAACGTCCTGACTTTC. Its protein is CASSQGGLYTGSGANVLTF. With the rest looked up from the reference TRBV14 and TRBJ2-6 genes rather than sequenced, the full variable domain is EAGVTQFPSHSVIEKGQTVTLRCDPISGHDNLYWYRRVMGKEIKFLLHFVKESKQDESGMPNNRFLAERTGGTYSTLKVQPAELEDSGVYFCASSQGGLYTGSGANVLTFGAGSRLTVL.